This is a list of T cell receptor beta chains from one sample in a study of cytomegalovirus exposure and HLA in healthy donors. Profiled with immunoSEQ multiplex PCR; TCRdb holds only in-frame clones, not every one. Of 300,000 to 350,000 clones in the sample, approximately 85% were seen once. The sequenced material came from PBMCs. These TCRs come from a man aged 25 to 40 in good health and CMV-seronegative. Both conserved end residues are part of each CDR3. Fields, in order: clone size, D gene, J gene, V gene, CDR3 DNA, CDR3 protein. D genes are given only for firm matches. A clone size is listed for some rows: how often the clone was seen (once, few, many), or a class if it is expanded.

abundance: once; d_gene: TRBD1; j_gene: TRBJ2-7; v_gene: TRBV27; CDR3nt: TGTGCCAGCAGTTCCGGGACAGGGATCTACGAGCAGTACTTC; CDR3aa: CASSSGTGIYEQYF
abundance: -; d_gene: TRBD1; j_gene: TRBJ2-7; v_gene: TRBV2; CDR3nt: TGTGCCAGCAGCGGAATACAGGGGATCTCCTACGAGCAGTACTTC; CDR3aa: CASSGIQGISYEQYF
abundance: -; d_gene: TRBD1; j_gene: TRBJ2-1; v_gene: TRBV5-4; CDR3nt: TGTGCCAGCAGCTTGGGACAGGGCGCAAACAATGAGCAGTTCTTC; CDR3aa: CASSLGQGANNEQFF
abundance: -; d_gene: TRBD1; j_gene: TRBJ1-2; v_gene: TRBV6-1; CDR3nt: TGTGCCAGCAGTGAGATGGGACAGAGTTACTATGGCTACACCTTC; CDR3aa: CASSEMGQSYYGYTF
abundance: once; d_gene: -; j_gene: TRBJ1-1; v_gene: TRBV29-1; CDR3nt: TGCAGCGTGAATGGTCGCGGTTTGAACACTGAAGCTTTCTTT; CDR3aa: CSVNGRGLNTEAFF
abundance: -; d_gene: TRBD2; j_gene: TRBJ2-1; v_gene: TRBV11-2; CDR3nt: TGTGCCAGCAGTTTTAGCGGGGGGGCAAGGAATGAGCAGTTCTTC; CDR3aa: CASSFSGGARNEQFF
abundance: -; d_gene: TRBD1; j_gene: TRBJ2-2; v_gene: TRBV9; CDR3nt: TGTGCCACCGCGACAGGGGTTGAATCCGGGGAGCTGTTTTTT; CDR3aa: CATATGVESGELFF
abundance: -; d_gene: TRBD1; j_gene: TRBJ2-2; v_gene: TRBV18; CDR3nt: TGTGCCAGCTCACCGGCGCAGGGGGACACCGGGGAGCTGTTTTTT; CDR3aa: CASSPAQGDTGELFF
abundance: -; d_gene: TRBD1; j_gene: TRBJ1-2; v_gene: TRBV20-1; CDR3nt: TGCAGTGCAAAAAACAGGGGCGGCTACACCTTC; CDR3aa: CSAKNRGGYTF
abundance: -; d_gene: TRBD1; j_gene: TRBJ2-4; v_gene: TRBV7-6; CDR3nt: TGTGCCAGCAGCTTAGCAAAACAGGGGACCAAAAACATTCAGTACTTC; CDR3aa: CASSLAKQGTKNIQYF
abundance: -; d_gene: -; j_gene: TRBJ2-1; v_gene: TRBV10-2; CDR3nt: TGCGCCAGCAAACGAGGGAGTCAAAACAATGAGCAGTTCTTC; CDR3aa: CASKRGSQNNEQFF
abundance: -; d_gene: TRBD2; j_gene: TRBJ2-3; v_gene: TRBV11-3; CDR3nt: TGTGCCAGCTCCGGCGGGGGGGGAGATACGCAGTATTTT; CDR3aa: CASSGGGGDTQYF
abundance: -; d_gene: -; j_gene: TRBJ2-1; v_gene: TRBV5-5; CDR3nt: TGTGCCAGCAGCTTGGGGGGGACACCGTACAATGAGCAGTTCTTC; CDR3aa: CASSLGGTPYNEQFF
abundance: once; d_gene: -; j_gene: TRBJ1-1; v_gene: TRBV6-5; CDR3nt: TGTGCCAGCAGTTCCTCAGAGGAGACTGAAGCTTTCTTT; CDR3aa: CASSSSEETEAFF
abundance: -; d_gene: -; j_gene: TRBJ1-1; v_gene: TRBV6-1; CDR3nt: TGTGCCAGCAGTGAATATATGACAGGAAATCGGCAGGCTTTCTTT; CDR3aa: CASSEYMTGNRQAFF
abundance: -; d_gene: TRBD1; j_gene: TRBJ1-1; v_gene: TRBV30; CDR3nt: TGTGCCTGGAGTGTAAGAGGGGGACAGAAAGCTTTCTTT; CDR3aa: CAWSVRGGQKAFF
abundance: -; d_gene: TRBD1; j_gene: TRBJ2-5; v_gene: TRBV6-5; CDR3nt: TGTGCCAGCAGTCGGACAGGGCAAGAGACCCAGTACTTC; CDR3aa: CASSRTGQETQYF
abundance: -; d_gene: TRBD2; j_gene: TRBJ2-2; v_gene: TRBV7-9; CDR3nt: TGTGCCAGCAGCTTAGCGATTGGACTAGCGGCCGGGGAGCTGTTTTTT; CDR3aa: CASSLAIGLAAGELFF
abundance: -; d_gene: -; j_gene: TRBJ1-6; v_gene: TRBV18; CDR3nt: TGTGCCAGCTCACCCAGAGGCGAGAATAATTCACCCCTCCACTTT; CDR3aa: CASSPRGENNSPLHF
abundance: -; d_gene: -; j_gene: TRBJ1-6; v_gene: TRBV6-5; CDR3nt: TGTGCCAGCAGTTACTCAACAGTAGATACCCTCCACTTT; CDR3aa: CASSYSTVDTLHF
abundance: once; d_gene: -; j_gene: TRBJ2-6; v_gene: TRBV27; CDR3nt: TGTGCCAGCAGAAAAAGGGGATCTGGGGCCAACGTCCTGACTTTC; CDR3aa: CASRKRGSGANVLTF
abundance: -; d_gene: TRBD1; j_gene: TRBJ1-2; v_gene: TRBV5-1; CDR3nt: TGCGCCAGCAGCGGACAGGGGGAACGCTATGGCTACACCTTC; CDR3aa: CASSGQGERYGYTF
abundance: -; d_gene: TRBD1; j_gene: TRBJ2-7; v_gene: TRBV7-2; CDR3nt: TGTGCCAGCAGCTTAGAGTTTACGGACAGGGCGTACGAGCAGTACTTC; CDR3aa: CASSLEFTDRAYEQYF
abundance: -; d_gene: -; j_gene: TRBJ1-6; v_gene: TRBV27; CDR3nt: TGTGCCAGCACCCGGCCGGGAGGAGAAAATTCACCCCTCCACTTT; CDR3aa: CASTRPGGENSPLHF
abundance: -; d_gene: -; j_gene: TRBJ2-1; v_gene: TRBV7-9; CDR3nt: TGTGCCAGCAGCTTAGCGGGGGGGCGCAATGAGCAGTTCTTC; CDR3aa: CASSLAGGRNEQFF
abundance: -; d_gene: -; j_gene: TRBJ2-2; v_gene: TRBV6-5; CDR3nt: TGTGCCAGCAGTTTAGCTTACACCGGGGAGCTGTTTTTT; CDR3aa: CASSLAYTGELFF
abundance: -; d_gene: -; j_gene: TRBJ1-2; v_gene: TRBV7-8; CDR3nt: TGTGCCAGCAGCTTTGAACTCCACTATGGCTACACCTTC; CDR3aa: CASSFELHYGYTF
abundance: once; d_gene: -; j_gene: TRBJ1-1; v_gene: TRBV30; CDR3nt: TGTGCCTGGGCTGTTAGTAAGAACACTGAAGCTTTCTTT; CDR3aa: CAWAVSKNTEAFF
abundance: once; d_gene: -; j_gene: TRBJ2-7; v_gene: TRBV5-4; CDR3nt: TGTGCCAGCAGCTTGGTCGTGGTGGGGGGACCCTACGAGCAGTACTTC; CDR3aa: CASSLVVVGGPYEQYF
abundance: -; d_gene: -; j_gene: TRBJ1-4; v_gene: TRBV2; CDR3nt: TGTGCCAGCAGTGATCAGGGTGAGGTCGGAGAAAAACTGTTTTTT; CDR3aa: CASSDQGEVGEKLFF
abundance: -; d_gene: TRBD1; j_gene: TRBJ2-7; v_gene: TRBV18; CDR3nt: TGTGCCAGCTCAACGGAGGGGACAGGCTCCTACGAGCAGTACTTC; CDR3aa: CASSTEGTGSYEQYF
abundance: -; d_gene: -; j_gene: TRBJ2-7; v_gene: TRBV27; CDR3nt: TGTGCCAGCAGTCCGGGGAGACCCTACGAGCAGTACTTC; CDR3aa: CASSPGRPYEQYF
abundance: -; d_gene: TRBD1; j_gene: TRBJ2-7; v_gene: TRBV5-5; CDR3nt: TGTGCCAGCAGCAACATGGGACAGGGGTCCTACGAGCAGTACTTC; CDR3aa: CASSNMGQGSYEQYF
abundance: -; d_gene: TRBD1; j_gene: TRBJ2-7; v_gene: TRBV11-3; CDR3nt: TGTGCCAGCAGCGCAGGGGGATTGGACTCGTACGAGCAGTACTTC; CDR3aa: CASSAGGLDSYEQYF
abundance: -; d_gene: TRBD1; j_gene: TRBJ2-3; v_gene: TRBV6-6; CDR3nt: TGTGCCAGCAGTTCCCAGACAGGGGAGTGGACAGATACGCAGTATTTT; CDR3aa: CASSSQTGEWTDTQYF
abundance: few; d_gene: TRBD1; j_gene: TRBJ1-2; v_gene: TRBV7-2; CDR3nt: TGTGCCAGCAGCTTAACAGGGGAATATGGCTACACCTTC; CDR3aa: CASSLTGEYGYTF
abundance: -; d_gene: -; j_gene: TRBJ2-1; v_gene: TRBV27; CDR3nt: TGTGCCAGCAGTTTTATCGACAATGAGCAGTTCTTC; CDR3aa: CASSFIDNEQFF
abundance: once; d_gene: TRBD2; j_gene: TRBJ2-5; v_gene: TRBV7-2; CDR3nt: TGTGCCAGCAGCTTAAATCTAGCGGGGGAGGAGACCCAGTACTTC; CDR3aa: CASSLNLAGEETQYF
abundance: -; d_gene: -; j_gene: TRBJ2-7; v_gene: TRBV5-5; CDR3nt: TGTGCCAGCAGCTTGGCTCCCTACGAGCAGTACTTC; CDR3aa: CASSLAPYEQYF
abundance: -; d_gene: TRBD2; j_gene: TRBJ2-1; v_gene: TRBV10-2; CDR3nt: TGCGCCAGCAGGTTAGCGGGGGGGCAGAATGAGCAGTTCTTC; CDR3aa: CASRLAGGQNEQFF
abundance: -; d_gene: TRBD1; j_gene: TRBJ1-2; v_gene: TRBV6-1; CDR3nt: TGTGCCAGCAGTGAAGCTCTCGGACAGGCCTATGGCTACACCTTC; CDR3aa: CASSEALGQAYGYTF
abundance: once; d_gene: TRBD2; j_gene: TRBJ2-3; v_gene: TRBV7-9; CDR3nt: TGTGCCAGCAGCCAGACTAGCGGACTCACAGATACGCAGTATTTT; CDR3aa: CASSQTSGLTDTQYF
abundance: -; d_gene: -; j_gene: TRBJ1-3; v_gene: TRBV7-2; CDR3nt: TGTGCCAGCAGCGCCGCTCTAGAGAGAAACACCATATATTTT; CDR3aa: CASSAALERNTIYF